This T cell receptor (beta chain) was profiled in a study of cytomegalovirus exposure and HLA in healthy donors. Study as a whole: Within an early data release were around 87 million unique TCRs drawn from HLA-typed donors. Study-wide findings and caveats: Earlier results showed most TCR beta V segments being productive about 87% or about 30% of the time. Reportedly, a later analysis found an Asian-associated ancestry cluster had fewer N-insertions than the roughly 700-donor mean. It was approximately 160 TCR beta chains that were listed as cytomegalovirus-associated.

Amplification used 60 Vbeta primers and 13 Jbeta primers. Libraries were prepared by immunoSEQ multiplex PCR; TCRdb keeps only in-frame clonotypes and omits some of them. The sample gives roughly 200,000 clones, about four fifths of which show up once; over 12% is in the top ten. Per germline, CDR1 MNHEY and CDR2 SVGAGI. The CDR3 has 12 residues. The ends were cut back, 6 bases at V and 6 bases at J, with 9 bases in the middle. This clone occurred a few times. Its antigen is undetermined. This rearrangement joins TRBV6-5 to TRBJ2-1, with D perhaps TRBD1 (5 bases). This TCR derives from a woman in her twenties or thirties in good health and CMV-seropositive. Input material: PBMCs. The CDR3 here is CASSTGFNEQFF. Written as DNA, the CDR3 is TGTGCCAGCAGCACAGGTTTCAATGAGCAGTTCTTC.